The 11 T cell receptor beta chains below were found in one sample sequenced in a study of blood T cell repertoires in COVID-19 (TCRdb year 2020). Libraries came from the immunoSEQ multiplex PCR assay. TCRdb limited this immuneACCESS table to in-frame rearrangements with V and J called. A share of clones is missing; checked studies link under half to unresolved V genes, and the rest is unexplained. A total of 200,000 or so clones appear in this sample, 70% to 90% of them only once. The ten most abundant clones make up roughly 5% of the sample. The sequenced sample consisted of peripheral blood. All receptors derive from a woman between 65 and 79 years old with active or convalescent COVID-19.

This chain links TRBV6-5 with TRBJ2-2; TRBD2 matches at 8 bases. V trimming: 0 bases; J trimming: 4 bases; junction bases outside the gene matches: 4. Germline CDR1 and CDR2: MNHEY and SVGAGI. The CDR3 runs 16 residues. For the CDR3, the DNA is TGTGCCAGCAGTTACTCTAGCGGGACGGTCACCGGGGAGCTGTTTTTT. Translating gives CASSYSSGTVTGELFF.

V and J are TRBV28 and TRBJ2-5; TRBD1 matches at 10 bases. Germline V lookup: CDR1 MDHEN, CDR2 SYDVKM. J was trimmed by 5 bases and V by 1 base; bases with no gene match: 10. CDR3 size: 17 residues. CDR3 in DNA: TGTGCCAGCAGTTTATCCCCCCGGACAGGGGGAAGGGAGACCCAGTACTTC. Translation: CASSLSPRTGGRETQYF.

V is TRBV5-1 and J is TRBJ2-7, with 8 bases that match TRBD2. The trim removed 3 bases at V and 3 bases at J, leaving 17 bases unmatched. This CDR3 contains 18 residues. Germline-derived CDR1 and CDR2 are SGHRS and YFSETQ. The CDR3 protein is CASSSTPPGLGKGYEQYF. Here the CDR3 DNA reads TGCGCCAGCAGCTCGACCCCACCGGGACTAGGAAAAGGCTACGAGCAGTACTTC.

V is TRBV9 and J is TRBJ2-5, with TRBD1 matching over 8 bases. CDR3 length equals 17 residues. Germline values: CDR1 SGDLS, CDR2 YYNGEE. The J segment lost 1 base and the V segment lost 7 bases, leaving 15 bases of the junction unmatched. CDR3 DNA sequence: TGTGCCAGCTCCCTAGGCGGGGTTACAGGGGGCCAAGAGACCCAGTACTTC. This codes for CASSLGGVTGGQETQYF.

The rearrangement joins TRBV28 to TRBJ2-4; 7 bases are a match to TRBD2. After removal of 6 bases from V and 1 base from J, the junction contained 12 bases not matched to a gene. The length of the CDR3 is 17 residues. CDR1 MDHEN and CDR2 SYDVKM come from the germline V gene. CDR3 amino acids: CASSQHGRETAKNIQYF. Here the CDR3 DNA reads TGTGCCAGCAGCCAACACGGGCGGGAGACGGCCAAAAACATTCAGTACTTC.

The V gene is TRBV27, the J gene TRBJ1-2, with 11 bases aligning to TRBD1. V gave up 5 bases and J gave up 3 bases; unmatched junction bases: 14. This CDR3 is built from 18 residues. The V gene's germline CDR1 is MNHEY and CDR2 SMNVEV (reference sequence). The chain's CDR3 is CASSSLWTGGVGYYGYTF. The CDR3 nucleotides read TGTGCCAGCAGTAGCCTTTGGACAGGGGGCGTGGGGTACTATGGCTACACCTTC.

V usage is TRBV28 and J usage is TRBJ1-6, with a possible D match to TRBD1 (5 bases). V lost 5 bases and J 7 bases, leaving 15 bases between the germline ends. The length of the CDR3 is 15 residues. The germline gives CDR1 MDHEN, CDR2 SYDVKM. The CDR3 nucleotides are TGTGCCAGCAGTCGTCGGGCAGGGAGGAATTCACCCCTCCACTTT. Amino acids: CASSRRAGRNSPLHF.

CDR3 amino acids: CSELAGDQDEQFF. The CDR3 DNA follows: TGCAGCGAATTAGCGGGAGATCAAGATGAGCAGTTCTTC. This chain connects TRBV29-1 to TRBJ2-1; 9 nucleotides agree with TRBD2. Germline CDR1 reads SQVTM; CDR2 reads ANQGSEA. This CDR3 is 13 amino acids long. The trim removed 7 bases at V and 8 bases at J, leaving 9 bases unmatched.

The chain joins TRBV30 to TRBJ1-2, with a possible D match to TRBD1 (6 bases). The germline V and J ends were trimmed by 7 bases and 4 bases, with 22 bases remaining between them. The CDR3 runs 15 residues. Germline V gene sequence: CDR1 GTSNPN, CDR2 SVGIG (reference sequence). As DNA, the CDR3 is TGTGCCTCTACCCCGGGGGTAGGGGGGGTCTATGGCTACACCTTC. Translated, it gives CASTPGVGGVYGYTF.

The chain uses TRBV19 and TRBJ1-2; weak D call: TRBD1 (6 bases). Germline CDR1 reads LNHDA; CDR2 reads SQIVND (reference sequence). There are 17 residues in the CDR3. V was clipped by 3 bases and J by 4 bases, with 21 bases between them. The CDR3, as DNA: TGTGCCAGTAGTATTTCAACGGGACAACGACTCCTCTATGGCTACACCTTC. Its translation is CASSISTGQRLLYGYTF.

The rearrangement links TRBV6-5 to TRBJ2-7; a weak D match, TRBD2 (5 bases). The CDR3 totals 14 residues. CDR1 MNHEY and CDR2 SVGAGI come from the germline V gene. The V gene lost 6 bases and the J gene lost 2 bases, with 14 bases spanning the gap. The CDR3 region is CASRVSSGTYEQYF. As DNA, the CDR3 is TGTGCCAGCAGAGTCAGTTCGGGGACCTACGAGCAGTACTTC.